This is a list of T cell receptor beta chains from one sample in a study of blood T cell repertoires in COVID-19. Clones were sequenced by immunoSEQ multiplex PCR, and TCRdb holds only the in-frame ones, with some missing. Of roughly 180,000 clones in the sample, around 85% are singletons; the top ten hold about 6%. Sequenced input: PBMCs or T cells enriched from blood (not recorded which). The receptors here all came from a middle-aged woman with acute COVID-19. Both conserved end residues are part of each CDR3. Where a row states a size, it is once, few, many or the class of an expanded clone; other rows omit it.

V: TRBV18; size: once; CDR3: CASSPDQAGYTF
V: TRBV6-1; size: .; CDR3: CASSDRSADNSPLHF
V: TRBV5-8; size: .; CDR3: CASLLAAGQTGELFF
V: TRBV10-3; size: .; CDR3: CATGPGGTGQMYEQYF
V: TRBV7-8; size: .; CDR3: CASSRPTGGLYGYTF
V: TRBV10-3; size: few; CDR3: CAIRPSGTNNRYTF
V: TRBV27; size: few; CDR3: CASSLGDSHTGELFF
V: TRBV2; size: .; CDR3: CASRGLQNSPLHF
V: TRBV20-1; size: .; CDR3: CSAGTDYGYTF
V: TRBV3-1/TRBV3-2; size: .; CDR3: CASSLQTSGSVNEQFF
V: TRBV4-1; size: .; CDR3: CASSQEPGGGYGYTF
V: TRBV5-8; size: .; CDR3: CASRTQGGESYEQYF
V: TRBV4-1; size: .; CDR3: CASSQETPEGLAGRNEQFF
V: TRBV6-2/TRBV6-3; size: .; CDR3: CASSQAERTGSYNEQFF
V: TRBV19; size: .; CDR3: CASLAGIGSPLHF
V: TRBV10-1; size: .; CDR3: CASSERRLAGNTDTQYF
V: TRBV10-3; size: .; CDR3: CAIQRGTSGREEQFF
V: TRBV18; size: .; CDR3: CASSTDRGGLNTEAFF
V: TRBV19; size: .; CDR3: CASSAWGGQGDSYEQYF
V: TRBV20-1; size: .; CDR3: CSATQGLEAFF
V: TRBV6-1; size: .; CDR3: CASSEVWRGSSNEQFF
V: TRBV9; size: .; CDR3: CASSSSGGGSGANVLTF
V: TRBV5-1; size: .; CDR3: CASSLAGQRATEAFF
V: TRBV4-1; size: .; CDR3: CASSQTGVNTEAFF
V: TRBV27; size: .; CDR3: CASSLRWNTEAFF
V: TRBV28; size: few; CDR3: CASSLLAGDTGELFF
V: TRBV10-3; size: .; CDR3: CAIKGTSGRPSYEQYF
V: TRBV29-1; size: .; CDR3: CSVGERLAGGPGEQYF
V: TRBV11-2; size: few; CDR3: CASSYDSAYGYTF
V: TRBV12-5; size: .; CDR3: CASGSGLAEPTDTQYF
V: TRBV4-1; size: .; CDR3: CASSQGGQGSTRSSF
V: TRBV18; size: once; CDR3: CASSPSQGTSSYGYTF
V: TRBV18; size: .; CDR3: CASSEKETQYF
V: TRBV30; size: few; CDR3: CACSPGGADTQYF
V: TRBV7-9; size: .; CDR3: CASSLGPSGGQETQYF
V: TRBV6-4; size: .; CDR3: CARPRLAGVSYNEQFF
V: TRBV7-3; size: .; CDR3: CASSPQPSGSSYNEQFF
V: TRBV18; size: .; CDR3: CASSQNGGGETQYF
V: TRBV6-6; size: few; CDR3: CASSLSYFDRQNEKLFF
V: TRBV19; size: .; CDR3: CASSLATGSGTGELFF
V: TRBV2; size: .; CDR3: CASSFQGLMNTEAFF
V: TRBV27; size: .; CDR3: CASRAQGYTGELFF
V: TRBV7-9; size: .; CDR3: CASSLQGSNEKLFF
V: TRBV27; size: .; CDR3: CASRSGMHNEQFF
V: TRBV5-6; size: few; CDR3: CASSPVGGGPDTQYF
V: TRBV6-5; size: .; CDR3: CASSSLGLAAGEQFF
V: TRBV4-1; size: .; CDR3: CASSQDLDSGQPQHF
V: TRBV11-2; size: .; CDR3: CASSYLAGDPTGELFF
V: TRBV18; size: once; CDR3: CASSPTGETNTGELFF